Listed below are T cell receptor beta chains from one sample, sequenced in a study of blood T cell repertoires in COVID-19. Profiling relied on immunoSEQ multiplex PCR, and the TCRdb table lists in-frame clones only, not all of them. Among around 250,000 clones listed, 88% were seen once. The sequencing input was peripheral blood. The receptors were sampled from a human donor in a cohort sampled during active COVID-19. The CDR3 runs from the conserved cysteine through the conserved F or W. Each record gives: J gene, D gene, V gene, clone size, CDR3 DNA, CDR3 protein. D genes are given only for firm matches. A row's size may be missing; if present it is once, few, many or a size class.

j_gene: TRBJ1-1
d_gene: TRBD1
v_gene: TRBV7-4
abundance: .
CDR3nt: TGTGCCAGCAGCTTAATTACTTGGACAGGAGAGTATACTGAAGCTTTCTTT
CDR3aa: CASSLITWTGEYTEAFF

j_gene: TRBJ1-4
d_gene: TRBD1
v_gene: TRBV19
abundance: .
CDR3nt: TGTGCCAGTAGTACGGACAGGGAACATGAAAAACTGTTTTTT
CDR3aa: CASSTDREHEKLFF

j_gene: TRBJ2-5
d_gene: .
v_gene: TRBV9
abundance: .
CDR3nt: TGTGCCAGCAGCGTAGGGGGGGTGGAGACCCAGTACTTC
CDR3aa: CASSVGGVETQYF

j_gene: TRBJ2-6
d_gene: .
v_gene: TRBV7-3
abundance: .
CDR3nt: TGTGCCAGCAGCGCCCGGGCTGGGGCCAACGTCCTGACTTTC
CDR3aa: CASSARAGANVLTF

j_gene: TRBJ2-6
d_gene: .
v_gene: TRBV24-1
abundance: .
CDR3nt: TGTGCCACCAGTGATTTAGATACAGGGACTGGGGCCAACGTCCTGACTTTC
CDR3aa: CATSDLDTGTGANVLTF

j_gene: TRBJ1-2
d_gene: .
v_gene: TRBV4-3
abundance: .
CDR3nt: TGCGCCAGCAGCCCTGGAGCCGGACAGAGTAAAAGGGGCTACACCTTC
CDR3aa: CASSPGAGQSKRGYTF

j_gene: TRBJ2-7
d_gene: .
v_gene: TRBV5-6
abundance: .
CDR3nt: TGTGCCAGCAACTTGTGGAGCGACGAGCAGTACTTC
CDR3aa: CASNLWSDEQYF

j_gene: TRBJ2-7
d_gene: .
v_gene: TRBV12-3/TRBV12-4
abundance: once
CDR3nt: TGTGCCAGTGGGCGACAGTACTACGAGCAGTACTTC
CDR3aa: CASGRQYYEQYF

j_gene: TRBJ1-3
d_gene: .
v_gene: TRBV19
abundance: .
CDR3nt: TGTGCCAGTACCCCGGGACAAGCTGGAAACACCATATATTTT
CDR3aa: CASTPGQAGNTIYF

j_gene: TRBJ1-3
d_gene: TRBD1
v_gene: TRBV28
abundance: .
CDR3nt: TGTGCCAGCAGTCGATGGGACAGAGGGGCTGGAAACACCATATATTTT
CDR3aa: CASSRWDRGAGNTIYF

j_gene: TRBJ2-7
d_gene: .
v_gene: TRBV10-1
abundance: .
CDR3nt: TGCGCCAGCAGTGAGTCGACAGGACTCGGCGAGCAGTACTTC
CDR3aa: CASSESTGLGEQYF

j_gene: TRBJ2-2
d_gene: .
v_gene: TRBV6-5
abundance: .
CDR3nt: TGTGCCAGCAGTTACGTAGACACAAGGGGCGGGGAGCTGTTTTTT
CDR3aa: CASSYVDTRGGELFF

j_gene: TRBJ2-7
d_gene: .
v_gene: TRBV4-3
abundance: .
CDR3nt: TGCGCCAGCAGCCGGGTGATGGGGGGCTCCTACGAGCAGTACTTC
CDR3aa: CASSRVMGGSYEQYF

j_gene: TRBJ1-1
d_gene: .
v_gene: TRBV4-1
abundance: .
CDR3nt: TGCGCCAGCAGCCGCCTCGCGGGGGACCTAAATGAAGCTTTCTTT
CDR3aa: CASSRLAGDLNEAFF

j_gene: TRBJ2-2
d_gene: TRBD1
v_gene: TRBV24-1
abundance: .
CDR3nt: TGTGCCACCGCCGGCCTCACAGGGGCAACCGGGGAGCTGTTTTTT
CDR3aa: CATAGLTGATGELFF

j_gene: TRBJ1-6
d_gene: TRBD1
v_gene: TRBV2
abundance: few
CDR3nt: TGTGCCAGCACCGAGGACAGGGGCGGATCCTATAATTCACCCCTCCACTTT
CDR3aa: CASTEDRGGSYNSPLHF

j_gene: TRBJ1-1
d_gene: TRBD1
v_gene: TRBV6-5
abundance: .
CDR3nt: TGTGCCAGCAGTTACCCAGGGGGAACTGAAGCTTTCTTT
CDR3aa: CASSYPGGTEAFF

j_gene: TRBJ2-5
d_gene: .
v_gene: TRBV18
abundance: .
CDR3nt: TGTGCCAGCTCCCTGGACTGGGAAGAGACCCAGTACTTC
CDR3aa: CASSLDWEETQYF

j_gene: TRBJ2-7
d_gene: TRBD2
v_gene: TRBV28
abundance: .
CDR3nt: TGTGCCAGCAGTTTATTGACGGCGGGAGGGCCGGGGGAGCAGTACTTC
CDR3aa: CASSLLTAGGPGEQYF

j_gene: TRBJ2-5
d_gene: .
v_gene: TRBV5-1
abundance: .
CDR3nt: TGCGCCAGCACCGAACTCGGAGAGACCCAGTACTTC
CDR3aa: CASTELGETQYF

j_gene: TRBJ2-5
d_gene: TRBD2
v_gene: TRBV30
abundance: .
CDR3nt: TGTGCCTGGGGGCTGGCGCGGGGGGCCCTGGAGACCCAGTACTTC
CDR3aa: CAWGLARGALETQYF

j_gene: TRBJ2-1
d_gene: .
v_gene: TRBV2
abundance: .
CDR3nt: TGTGCCAGCGGGGGAATAGCAATCTGGGGGCCGGAAGACAATGAGCAGTTCTTC
CDR3aa: CASGGIAIWGPEDNEQFF